This is a list of T cell receptor beta chains from one sample in a study of chemoradiotherapy in HPV16-positive cancers. This table comes from immunoSEQ multiplex PCR, and its TCRdb copy is limited to in-frame clones, with some not included. The sample yields about 10,000 clones, about 80% seen once. The sample in question was tumor tissue, obtained from a patient who underwent chemoradiotherapy. Receptor source: a human donor with HPV-associated anogenital cancer. Both conserved end residues are part of each CDR3. A D gene is named only where the DNA matches it firmly. Clone size is stated in some rows and not others, as once, few, many or a class when expanded.

D gene: .; CDR3 length: 17; V gene: TRBV5-5; J gene: TRBJ1-1; clone size: .; CDR3 protein: CASSLEGQMFFGTEAFF; CDR3 DNA: TGTGCCAGCAGCCTGGAAGGACAAATGTTCTTTGGAACTGAAGCTTTCTTT
D gene: .; CDR3 length: 13; V gene: TRBV5-6; J gene: TRBJ1-1; clone size: .; CDR3 protein: CASTSTRNTEAFF; CDR3 DNA: TGTGCCAGCACCAGCACTAGGAACACTGAAGCTTTCTTT
D gene: .; CDR3 length: 15; V gene: TRBV28; J gene: TRBJ2-5; clone size: few; CDR3 protein: CASAPLGHYQETQYF; CDR3 DNA: TGTGCCAGCGCCCCATTGGGACACTACCAAGAGACCCAGTACTTC
D gene: .; CDR3 length: 15; V gene: TRBV19; J gene: TRBJ2-1; clone size: few; CDR3 protein: CASSIGRTAYNEQFF; CDR3 DNA: TGTGCCAGTAGTATAGGGCGGACGGCTTACAATGAGCAGTTCTTC
D gene: .; CDR3 length: 14; V gene: TRBV27; J gene: TRBJ1-2; clone size: .; CDR3 protein: CASSLRVGGVGYTF; CDR3 DNA: TGTGCCAGCAGTTTACGGGTGGGCGGGGTGGGCTACACCTTC
D gene: .; CDR3 length: 12; V gene: TRBV2; J gene: TRBJ1-1; clone size: .; CDR3 protein: CASSESGTEAFF; CDR3 DNA: TGTGCCAGCAGTGAATCTGGGACGGAAGCTTTCTTT
D gene: .; CDR3 length: 14; V gene: TRBV14; J gene: TRBJ2-1; clone size: few; CDR3 protein: CASSQVTGAIEQFF; CDR3 DNA: TGTGCCAGCAGCCAAGTTACGGGGGCAATTGAGCAGTTCTTC
D gene: .; CDR3 length: 14; V gene: TRBV7-8; J gene: TRBJ1-5; clone size: .; CDR3 protein: CASSLVGRGQPQHF; CDR3 DNA: TGTGCCAGCAGCTTAGTGGGAAGAGGGCAGCCCCAGCATTTT
D gene: TRBD1; CDR3 length: 13; V gene: TRBV19; J gene: TRBJ1-2; clone size: .; CDR3 protein: CASIGTGENGYTF; CDR3 DNA: TGTGCCAGTATCGGGACAGGGGAAAATGGCTACACCTTC
D gene: .; CDR3 length: 13; V gene: TRBV9; J gene: TRBJ2-3; clone size: .; CDR3 protein: CASSVEAGDTQYF; CDR3 DNA: TGTGCCAGCAGCGTAGAAGCTGGGGATACGCAGTATTTT
D gene: .; CDR3 length: 14; V gene: TRBV5-1; J gene: TRBJ2-1; clone size: .; CDR3 protein: CASRQGLSVGEQFF; CDR3 DNA: TGCGCCAGCAGACAGGGCCTATCCGTTGGTGAGCAGTTCTTC
D gene: .; CDR3 length: 12; V gene: TRBV7-2; J gene: TRBJ1-1; clone size: .; CDR3 protein: CASSLGLTEAFF; CDR3 DNA: TGTGCCAGCAGCTTGGGACTCACTGAAGCTTTCTTT
D gene: .; CDR3 length: 15; V gene: TRBV5-4; J gene: TRBJ1-1; clone size: .; CDR3 protein: CASSRRLERGTEAFF; CDR3 DNA: TGTGCCAGCAGCCGTCGGTTGGAGCGTGGGACTGAAGCTTTCTTT
D gene: .; CDR3 length: 15; V gene: TRBV18; J gene: TRBJ1-6; clone size: .; CDR3 protein: CASSPGNGDNSPLHF; CDR3 DNA: TGTGCCAGCTCACCAGGGAACGGCGATAATTCACCCCTCCACTTT
D gene: .; CDR3 length: 13; V gene: TRBV7-3; J gene: TRBJ1-1; clone size: .; CDR3 protein: CASSLRANTEAFF; CDR3 DNA: TGTGCCAGCAGCTTAAGGGCGAACACTGAAGCTTTCTTT
D gene: TRBD2; CDR3 length: 16; V gene: TRBV2; J gene: TRBJ2-1; clone size: once; CDR3 protein: CASSVGTSGGAGEQFF; CDR3 DNA: TGTGCCAGCAGTGTAGGGACTAGCGGGGGGGCCGGTGAGCAGTTCTTC
D gene: TRBD2; CDR3 length: 15; V gene: TRBV5-6; J gene: TRBJ2-3; clone size: .; CDR3 protein: CASSLAGGSTDTQYF; CDR3 DNA: TGTGCCAGCAGCTTGGCCGGGGGGAGCACAGATACGCAGTATTTT
D gene: .; CDR3 length: 15; V gene: TRBV7-9; J gene: TRBJ2-1; clone size: .; CDR3 protein: CASSLSESLYNEQFF; CDR3 DNA: TGTGCCAGCAGCTTGAGCGAGAGTCTATACAATGAGCAGTTCTTC